Sequencing of this TCR beta chain was carried out in a study of shared T cell receptors in the human thymus. Between the trimmed V and J ends, which lost 1 base and 8 bases, there was a span of 11 bases. CDR1 MDHEN and CDR2 SYDVKM come from the germline V gene. The CDR3 runs to 13 residues. Measured with immunoSEQ multiplex PCR; TCRdb has only the in-frame clones, and not every one. The repertoire holds 550,000 to 800,000 clones, approximately 85% seen once, with more than 0.01% in the top ten. These records were also assigned to another study, of human thymus T cells. That work adds: Thymic and blood repertoires seemed to favor certain V and J genes. Related reports documented highly overlapping thymic repertoires among unrelated individuals.

The chain joins TRBV28 to TRBJ1-2; the D gene is possibly TRBD1 (5 bases). Sequenced input: thymocytes. The clonotype comes from a girl under three years old with a congenital heart defect. CDR3 in amino acids: CASSLSTGNGYTF. CDR3 sequence (DNA): TGTGCCAGCAGTTTATCTACAGGCAACGGCTACACCTTC.